Sequencing of this T cell receptor beta chain was carried out in a study of tumor and adjacent non-tumor tissue in lung cancer. Study-level information: Some 3.9 million productive TCRbeta reads were obtained per sample on average. Overall study findings and caveats: Compared with tumor, normal lung showed significantly lower TCR diversity.

Points on this clonotype: The antigen remains unidentified. An end of the junction differs from the germline gene, which may be a read error.

This CDR3 is 13 amino acids long. Germline-derived CDR1 and CDR2 are LGHNA and YNFKEQ. A modified ARM-PCR protocol with three rounds of nested PCR amplified TCRbeta. TCRdb reprocessed the multiplex PCR reads with MiXCR, giving one entry per CDR3 protein. The table shows approximately 150,000 distinct CDR3 sequences, with approximately 66% occurring only once. No cell sorting was done before RNA was extracted from the tissue. The sequenced sample consisted of lung tumor tissue. The sequence was collected from a man aged 60 to 69 with small cell lung cancer. The V gene is TRBV4-2, the J gene TRBJ2-1; no clear D. The CDR3 loop reads CASSQPTYNELFF. The CDR3 nucleotides read TGTGCCAGCAGCCAACCAACATACAATGAGCTGTTCTTC.